This record covers a single T cell receptor beta chain. Its antigen is not known. CD8 cells regarded as naive lacked CD45RO, were positively chosen for CCR7, and omitted terminally differentiated effector memory CD45RA+ cells. This specimen comes from a study of shared clonotypes between healthy human individuals. Study-level findings and limits: Generation of non-shared clonotypes was less probable than generation of clonotypes shared by all four donors.

Produced via immunoSEQ multiplex PCR; TCRdb's table is partial and in-frame only. The sample shows under 700,000 clones, approximately 95% of them seen only once. This CDR3 is 15 amino acids long. Germline V gene lookup returns CDR1 SQVTM and CDR2 ANQGSEA. Trimming pared 3 bases from V and 0 bases from J, leaving 15 bases between. The chain has TRBV29-1 and TRBJ2-7; possible D gene TRBD1, 5 bases. The TCR originated in a woman under 40 in good health. Sample: naive CD8+ T cells sorted from blood. The CDR3 loop is CSVEERGTSSYEQYF. In nucleotides, the CDR3 is TGCAGCGTTGAGGAAAGGGGCACCAGCTCCTACGAGCAGTACTTC.